The 22 T cell receptor beta chains in this list originate from one sample, sequenced in a study of T cell changes during pregnancy in multiple sclerosis. TCRdb's table, derived via immunoSEQ multiplex PCR, lists solely in-frame clones and lacks some. The sample has 45,000 to 55,000 clones, nearly 95% seen once; the top ten hold 0.61%. Material: CD4+ T cells from peripheral blood mononuclear cells, obtained after pregnancy. The receptors originated from a female donor in good health, enrolled as a control in a pregnancy study.

V is TRBV27 and J is TRBJ2-7; 9 bases fit TRBD2. Germline V gene sequence: CDR1 MNHEY, CDR2 SMNVEV (reference sequence). The CDR3 sequence is 14 residues long. V was pared by 5 bases and J by 3 bases, with 5 bases of the junction left unmatched. The CDR3 nucleotides read TGTGCCAGCAGTCCGGGACTAGCTCGCTACGAGCAGTACTTC. Translated: CASSPGLARYEQYF.

In its sample, this clone was seen once. This chain links TRBV5-4 with TRBJ1-1, with 7 nucleotides matching TRBD1. CDR3 size: 16 residues. Germline V CDR1 and CDR2: SGHNT, YYREEE (reference sequence). J lost 1 base, V lost 4 bases, and 10 bases had no gene match. DNA for the CDR3: TGTGCCAGCAGCAGAGGGGGCGTCGCTAGGAACACTGAAGCTTTCTTT. Protein product: CASSRGGVARNTEAFF.

This clone is a singleton in its sample. One end of the junction varies from germline; a read error may be responsible. The chain carries TRBV7-7 and TRBJ1-6; D not certain. This CDR3 is built from 13 residues. Germline V gene data show CDR1 as SSHAT and CDR2 as FNYEAQ (reference sequence). The CDR3 DNA reads as TGTGCTAGCAGCTTATCAAGAGATTCACCCCTCCACTTT. The encoded protein is CASSLSRDSPLHF.

The chain has TRBV19 and TRBJ1-5; 7 bases align to TRBD1. Germline values: CDR1 LNHDA, CDR2 SQIVND (reference sequence). J lost 8 bases, V lost 7 bases, and 11 bases had no gene match. This CDR3 has 14 residues. The CDR3 is CASTQGGVGKPQHF. The CDR3 DNA is TGTGCCAGTACCCAGGGGGGCGTCGGGAAGCCCCAGCATTTT.

The V call is TRBV5-4, the J call TRBJ1-4, with 9 bases identical to TRBD1. Trimming at V came to 6 bases and at J to 8 bases, leaving 8 bases not matched to a gene. CDR1 and CDR2 (germline): SGHNT, YYREEE (reference sequence). The CDR3 length is 14 residues. CDR3 coding DNA: TGTGCCAGCAAAAGAGACAGGGGGGAAGAAAAACTGTTTTTT. Translating gives CASKRDRGEEKLFF.

V and J are TRBV7-9 and TRBJ1-1; tentative D call: TRBD1 (6 bases). V lost 0 bases to trimming and J lost 6 bases, with 17 bases between them. Germline assignment: CDR1 SEHNR and CDR2 FQNEAQ (reference sequence). The CDR3 spans 16 residues. The CDR3 here is CASSLAQGLGAAEAFF. Written as DNA, the CDR3 is TGTGCCAGCAGCTTAGCGCAGGGGTTAGGCGCCGCTGAAGCTTTCTTT.

The gene calls are TRBV5-1 and TRBJ1-4; no reliable D call. CDR3 size: 13 residues. Trimming left V 5 bases short and J 0 bases short, with 5 bases between. CDR1 SGHRS and CDR2 YFSETQ come from the germline V gene. The chain's CDR3 is CASRAATNEKLFF. CDR3 nucleotide sequence: TGCGCCAGCAGGGCCGCAACTAATGAAAAACTGTTTTTT.

The chain joins TRBV5-4 to TRBJ2-3; no firm D call. The germline CDR1 and CDR2 sequences are SGHNT and YYREEE (reference sequence). The CDR3 spans 13 residues. The V gene lost 0 bases and the J gene lost 3 bases, with 5 bases spanning the gap. For the CDR3, the DNA is TGTGCCAGCAGCTTGGACAGAACAGATACGCAGTATTTT. Its translation: CASSLDRTDTQYF.

The CDR3 is CASSRDRGLGKLFF. CDR3 DNA: TGTGCCAGCAGTCGGGACAGGGGGCTTGGAAAACTGTTTTTT. The rearrangement links TRBV6-5 to TRBJ1-4; 12 nucleotides agree with TRBD1. The CDR3 sequence is 14 residues long. The germline CDR1 and CDR2 sequences are MNHEY and SVGAGI. Losses at the gene ends were 5 bases for V and 10 bases for J; bases not matched to a gene: 5.

This sequence joins TRBV6-1 and TRBJ2-7; D is perhaps TRBD1 (6 bases). The V end was cut by 7 bases, the J end by 0 bases, with 13 bases between. This CDR3 is 14 amino acids long. Germline V gives CDR1 MNHNS, CDR2 SASEGT. CDR3 protein: CASKGGSLSYEQYF. CDR3 DNA: TGTGCCAGCAAAGGGGGAAGCCTCTCCTACGAGCAGTACTTC.

The rearrangement uses TRBV5-6 and TRBJ2-7; 9 bases align to TRBD2. CDR3 length: 17 residues. V lost 0 bases and J lost 3; bases outside the gene matches: 10. The germline V gene has CDR1 SGHDT and CDR2 YYEEEE. The CDR3 is CASSLVRGSGGFYEQYF. Here the CDR3 DNA reads TGTGCCAGCAGCTTGGTACGGGGTAGCGGGGGTTTCTACGAGCAGTACTTC. Supplemented by reference TRBV5-6 and TRBJ2-7, the full variable domain reads DAGVTQSPTHLIKTRGQQVTLRCSPKSGHDTVSWYQQALGQGPQFIFQYYEEEERQRGNFPDRFSGHQFPNYSSELNVNALLLGDSALYLCASSLVRGSGGFYEQYFGPGTRLTVT.

This chain connects TRBV19 to TRBJ2-2; D may be TRBD2 (5 bases). The CDR3 loop spans 15 amino acids. Germline CDR1 is LNHDA and CDR2 is SQIVND (reference sequence). V was clipped by 6 bases and J by 0 bases, with 11 bases between them. CDR3 amino acids: CASSEGSANTGELFF. Written as DNA, the CDR3 is TGTGCCAGTAGCGAGGGTTCCGCGAACACCGGGGAGCTGTTTTTT. The entire variable domain, with the rest obtained from reference TRBV19 and TRBJ2-2, is as follows: DGGITQSPKYLFRKEGQNVTLSCEQNLNHDAMYWYRQDPGQGLRLIYYSQIVNDFQKGDIAEGYSVSREKKESFPLTVTSAQKNPTAFYLCASSEGSANTGELFFGEGSRLTVL.

The rearrangement uses TRBV19 and TRBJ2-3, with TRBD2 matching 7 bases. Germline CDR1 is LNHDA and CDR2 is SQIVND (reference sequence). The CDR3 covers 13 residues. V shed 6 bases and J 6 bases; nucleotides not matched to a gene: 6. The CDR3 spells CASRREGTDTQYF. The CDR3 coding sequence is TGTGCCAGTAGGAGGGAGGGGACCGATACGCAGTATTTT.

The V gene is TRBV4-1, the J gene TRBJ2-5; 7 bases match TRBD1. Trimming removed 8 bases from V and 5 bases from J; junction bases left unmatched: 8. There are 13 residues in the CDR3. Per germline, CDR1 MGHRA and CDR2 YSYEKL. In nucleotides, the CDR3 is TGCGCCAGCGCGAGGGGGCCACTGGAGACCCAGTACTTC. As protein: CASARGPLETQYF.

A single count supports this clone. The chain joins TRBV28 to TRBJ2-7; D is unresolved. With 2 bases removed from V and 6 bases from J, the gap between germline ends came to 11 bases. CDR1 and CDR2 (germline): MDHEN, SYDVKM. The CDR3 contains 13 residues. CDR3 in DNA: TGTGCCAGCAGTTTAGGTTCACGAGGCGAGCAGTACTTC. It encodes CASSLGSRGEQYF.

This rearrangement joins TRBV10-1 to TRBJ2-3; 10 bases align to TRBD1. The V and J ends lost 3 bases and 1 base, in that order; junction bases with no gene match: 4. The germline gives CDR1 WNHNN, CDR2 SYGVQD (reference sequence). CDR3 length: 16 residues. CDR3 loop: CASSDTTGGGTDTQYF. The DNA of the CDR3 is TGCGCCAGCAGTGATACGACAGGGGGCGGCACAGATACGCAGTATTTT.

The chain carries TRBV2 and TRBJ2-2; maybe TRBD1 (6 bases). CDR3 length: 15 residues. Trimming cost V 7 bases and J 5 bases, with 17 bases left between them. Germline V CDR1 and CDR2: SNHLY, FYNNEI. In DNA, the CDR3 is TGTGCCAGCACTTGGGACAAGGGGTGGACCGGGGAGCTGTTTTTT. Translation: CASTWDKGWTGELFF.

Only one count was recorded for this clone. The chain carries TRBV6-1 and TRBJ2-7; D is possibly TRBD2 (6 bases). In germline, CDR1 is MNHNS, CDR2 SASEGT. The CDR3 extends over 15 amino acids. Trimming took off 2 bases at V and 6 bases at J, with 17 bases between the two ends. The CDR3 region is CASSELRDLSPEQYF. The CDR3 DNA reads TGTGCCAGCAGTGAACTGAGGGACTTGAGTCCCGAGCAGTACTTC.

V is TRBV4-1 and J is TRBJ1-2, with unresolved D. This CDR3 comprises 15 residues. V dropped 0 bases and J dropped 4 bases, with 12 bases sitting between them. Germline V gene sequence: CDR1 MGHRA, CDR2 YSYEKL. The chain's CDR3 is CASSQEVGETYGYTF. The DNA of the CDR3 is TGCGCCAGCAGCCAAGAGGTAGGAGAAACCTATGGCTACACCTTC.

The chain employs TRBV7-2 and TRBJ2-7; D perhaps matches TRBD1 (6 bases). This CDR3 region has 15 residues. The germline V gene has CDR1 SGHTA and CDR2 FQGNSA. The germline V and J ends were trimmed by 5 bases and 0 bases, with 14 bases remaining between them. CDR3 nucleotide sequence: TGTGCCAGCAGCGAACGACAGGACCACTCCTACGAGCAGTACTTC. This encodes CASSERQDHSYEQYF.

This chain connects TRBV9 to TRBJ2-7, with TRBD2 matching 7 bases. This CDR3 comprises 15 residues. V lost 0 bases to trimming and J lost 4 bases; unmatched junction nucleotides: 7. Germline CDR1 SGDLS, CDR2 YYNGEE. This CDR3 is CASSVAAGLYYEQYF. Written as DNA, the CDR3 is TGTGCCAGCAGCGTAGCAGCGGGACTTTATTACGAGCAGTACTTC.

The chain links TRBV18 to TRBJ1-1; D might be TRBD1 (6 bases). The ends were cut back, 2 bases at V and 0 bases at J, with 10 bases in the middle. This CDR3 comprises 15 residues. CDR1 and CDR2 from the germline V gene are KGHSH and LQKENI. In DNA form, the CDR3 reads TGTGCCAGCTCACCAATCGGACAGTTGAACACTGAAGCTTTCTTT. Translation: CASSPIGQLNTEAFF.